Listed below are T cell receptor beta chains from one sample, sequenced in a study of cytomegalovirus exposure and HLA in healthy donors. This table comes from immunoSEQ multiplex PCR, and its TCRdb copy is limited to in-frame clones, with some not included. The sample yields about 110,000 clones, 65% to 90% seen once. The sample was PBMCs. These receptors came from a woman in her thirties in good health and CMV-seronegative. Each CDR3 is given with its conserved first and last residue. A D gene is named only where the DNA matches it firmly. A row's size may be missing; if present it is once, few, many or a size class.

TRBD2	TRBV18	TRBJ2-3	-	CASSPLTSGTDTQYF	TGTGCCAGCTCCCCTCTAACTAGCGGCACAGATACGCAGTATTTT
TRBD2	TRBV4-1	TRBJ2-1	few	CASSLISRLGGLARNEQFF	TGCGCCAGCAGCCTCATAAGCCGGCTGGGGGGACTAGCTCGCAATGAGCAGTTCTTC
TRBD2	TRBV29-1	TRBJ2-1	-	CSVVPGTSGGSSYNEQFF	TGCAGCGTTGTTCCCGGGACTAGCGGAGGCAGCTCCTACAATGAGCAGTTCTTC
TRBD1	TRBV5-1	TRBJ1-2	-	CASSWDSYGYTF	TGCGCCAGCAGCTGGGACAGCTATGGCTACACCTTC
TRBD2	TRBV19	TRBJ2-2	-	CASSIPRLAGGTGELFF	TGTGCCAGTAGTATCCCCAGACTAGCGGGAGGGACCGGGGAGCTGTTTTTT
-	TRBV7-9	TRBJ2-5	-	CSSSLSETQYF	TGTTCCAGCAGCCTCTCGGAGACCCAGTACTTC
-	TRBV7-2	TRBJ2-2	few	CASSRRFGLAGSGELFF	TGTGCCAGCAGCCGTCGGTTCGGGCTAGCTGGGTCTGGGGAGCTGTTTTTT
-	TRBV7-9	TRBJ1-3	-	CATRSNGNTIYF	TGTGCCACGCGGTCGAACGGAAACACCATATATTTT
-	TRBV2	TRBJ2-7	-	CASRRTIAGEQYF	TGTGCCAGCAGAAGGACTATTGCCGGGGAGCAGTACTTC
-	TRBV12-5	TRBJ2-3	-	CASGFSTGQTDTQYF	TGTGCTAGTGGTTTCTCCACAGGACAGACAGATACGCAGTATTTT
-	TRBV18	TRBJ1-1	once	CASSLRTDMNTEAFF	TGTGCCAGCTCATTACGGACAGACATGAACACTGAAGCTTTCTTT
TRBD2	TRBV7-8	TRBJ2-2	few	CASSLVSSGLAGSNTGELFF	TGTGCCAGCAGCTTAGTGTCTAGCGGACTAGCGGGTTCGAACACCGGGGAGCTGTTTTTT
-	TRBV7-9	TRBJ1-2	-	CASSLWDNRNYGYTF	TGTGCCAGCAGCTTATGGGACAACCGGAACTATGGCTACACCTTC
TRBD1	TRBV7-2	TRBJ1-5	-	CASSRDSSNQPQHF	TGTGCCAGCAGCAGGGACAGTAGCAATCAGCCCCAGCATTTT
TRBD1	TRBV7-9	TRBJ2-3	-	CASSNRDSITDTQYF	TGTGCCAGCAGCAACCGGGACAGTATCACAGATACGCAGTATTTT
-	TRBV6-1	TRBJ1-6	-	CASSEGPRQANSPLHF	TGTGCCAGCAGTGAAGGGCCTCGACAGGCTAATTCACCCCTCCACTTT
TRBD2	TRBV6-5	TRBJ2-7	-	CASTSGSYEQYF	TGTGCCAGCACTAGCGGTTCCTACGAGCAGTACTTC
-	TRBV7-6	TRBJ2-1	-	CASSDSASSYNEQFF	TGTGCCAGCTCGGATAGCGCGAGCTCCTACAATGAGCAGTTCTTC
TRBD2	TRBV6-1	TRBJ2-1	few	CAGRASGLYNEQFF	TGTGCCGGGAGGGCCAGCGGGCTCTACAATGAGCAGTTCTTC
-	TRBV11-2	TRBJ1-2	-	CASSLPGALHYGYTF	TGTGCCAGCAGCTTACCAGGGGCTCTACACTATGGCTACACCTTC